This passage covers 30 T cell receptor beta chains from one sample sequenced in a study of OX40 agonist ivuxolimab in advanced cancers. Libraries were constructed by the immunoSEQ multiplex PCR assay. This is the immuneACCESS table as TCRdb keeps it, with only in-frame sequences that have V and J called. A part of the clones is gone; compared with another copy, unresolved V genes explain less than half, and the rest is unexplained. In this sample the table shows tens of thousands of clones, over 80% of which occur a single time. In total, the top ten clones hold 0.4% to 0.65% of the sample. The source material was CD4+ or CD8+ T cells sorted from blood, sampled in a trial of the OX40 agonist ivuxolimab. These receptors were taken from an adult with an advanced solid tumor such as melanoma, head and neck, liver or kidney cancer.

V usage is TRBV10-3 and J usage is TRBJ2-3; either TRBD1 or TRBD2 may fit D (6 bases each). CDR3 length: 16 amino acids. Per the germline V gene, CDR1 is ENHRY and CDR2 is SYGVKD. Trimming removed 2 bases at V and 1 base at J, with 13 bases between. CDR3 residues: CAISEKGGSGTDTQYF. The DNA for the CDR3 is TGTGCCATCAGTGAGAAAGGGGGGTCTGGCACAGATACGCAGTATTTT.

This rearrangement joins TRBV5-1 to TRBJ1-1; D remains ambiguous. The germline CDR1 and CDR2 sequences are SGHRS and YFSETQ. The CDR3 has 13 residues. V lost 0 bases to trimming and J lost 8 bases, with 11 bases between them. This CDR3 reads CASSLGRVGEAFF. The DNA for the CDR3 is TGCGCCAGCAGCTTGGGGAGGGTGGGAGAAGCTTTCTTT. Drawing the rest from reference TRBV5-1 and TRBJ1-1, the complete variable domain is KAGVTQTPRYLIKTRGQQVTLSCSPISGHRSVSWYQQTPGQGLQFLFEYFSETQRNKGNFPGRFSGRQFSNSRSEMNVSTLELGDSALYLCASSLGRVGEAFFGQGTRLTVV.

This clone occurred once. This chain joins TRBV6-5 and TRBJ2-7; D remains unclear. Deletions cut 3 bases from V and 0 bases from J, with 9 bases between. Germline loops: CDR1 MNHEY, CDR2 SVGAGI. The CDR3 loop spans 14 amino acids. The CDR3 DNA reads as TGTGCCAGCAGTTATGGCAGGAGCTCCTACGAGCAGTACTTC. Its translation: CASSYGRSSYEQYF.

The J gene is TRBJ1-5, the V gene TRBV30, with a weak D call TRBD1 (5 bases). Trimming cost V 2 bases and J 7 bases, with 12 bases left between them. The CDR3 extends over 13 amino acids. Germline V CDR1 and CDR2: GTSNPN, SVGIG (reference sequence). The CDR3 DNA follows: TGTGCCTGGAGTAGGGGAACGTTACAGCCCCAGCATTTT. This codes for CAWSRGTLQPQHF.

This clone appeared a single time. V is TRBV29-1 and J is TRBJ1-2; D call uncertain. The germline V gene has CDR1 SQVTM and CDR2 ANQGSEA. V was clipped by 2 bases and J by 4 bases, with 8 bases between them. The CDR3 is 12 residues long. CDR3 sequence: CSVEKGLYGYTF. In DNA, the CDR3 is TGCAGCGTTGAAAAAGGGCTCTATGGCTACACCTTC.

The V and J genes are TRBV9 and TRBJ1-2; 8 bases match TRBD1. The CDR3 runs 15 residues. The V segment lost 3 bases and the J segment 5 bases; nucleotides outside the gene matches: 9. Germline V gene data show CDR1 as SGDLS and CDR2 as YYNGEE. The CDR3 protein is CASSAAGGFGYGYTF. The CDR3 nucleotides read TGTGCCAGCAGCGCGGCAGGGGGCTTCGGGTATGGCTACACCTTC.

The chain carries TRBV9 and TRBJ1-4; TRBD1 matches 7 bases. The CDR3 length is 15 residues. J was trimmed by 1 base and V by 2 bases; bases with no gene match: 2. Germline CDR1 and CDR2: SGDLS and YYNGEE. The CDR3 is CASSVAGGTNEKLFF. CDR3 DNA: TGTGCCAGCAGCGTCGCAGGGGGAACTAATGAAAAACTGTTTTTT.

V and J are TRBV30 and TRBJ2-7; TRBD1 matches 8 bases. In germline, CDR1 is GTSNPN, CDR2 SVGIG (reference sequence). The V segment lost 5 bases and the J segment 3 bases; nucleotides outside the gene matches: 9. The CDR3 runs to 14 residues. The CDR3 here is CAWGIAGTGYEQYF. CDR3 DNA sequence: TGTGCCTGGGGCATCGCCGGGACAGGCTACGAGCAGTACTTC.

CDR3 nucleotide sequence: TGTGCCAGCAGTTTAAATGAGCAGTTCTTC. It translates to CASSLNEQFF. This chain uses TRBV28 with TRBJ2-1; the D is unclear. The germline V and J ends were trimmed by 2 bases and 7 bases, with 0 bases remaining between them. Germline CDR1 and CDR2: MDHEN and SYDVKM. This CDR3 has 10 residues.

This chain uses TRBV5-1 with TRBJ2-3, with D possibly called TRBD1 or TRBD2 (5 bases each). With 4 bases removed from V and 4 bases from J, the gap between germline ends came to 19 bases. Germline CDR1 SGHRS, CDR2 YFSETQ. This CDR3 is 16 amino acids long. Written as DNA, the CDR3 is TGCGCCAGCAGCATACCGACGGGGACGGGCGCAGATACGCAGTATTTT. It translates to CASSIPTGTGADTQYF.

The V gene is TRBV11-2, the J gene TRBJ1-2; 7 nucleotides line up with TRBD1. The CDR3 consists of 13 residues. Germline assignment: CDR1 SGHAT and CDR2 FQNNGV. J was trimmed by 1 base and V by 7 bases; bases with no gene match: 3. The CDR3: CASNRDSNYGYTF. The CDR3 DNA follows: TGTGCCAGCAACCGGGACAGTAACTATGGCTACACCTTC. Based on the CDR3 plus reference TRBV11-2 and TRBJ1-2, the full variable domain is EAGVAQSPRYKIIEKRQSVAFWCNPISGHATLYWYQQILGQGPKLLIQFQNNGVVDDSQLPKDRFSAERLKGVDSTLKIQPAKLEDSAVYLCASNRDSNYGYTFGSGTRLTVV.

V gene TRBV7-2 combines with J gene TRBJ2-2; D is perhaps TRBD2 (6 bases). This CDR3 is 14 amino acids long. Trimming cost V 5 bases and J 0 bases, with 7 bases left between them. Germline CDR1 is SGHTA and CDR2 is FQGNSA. CDR3 coding DNA: TGTGCCAGCAGCCGGGACTCGAACACCGGGGAGCTGTTTTTT. It encodes CASSRDSNTGELFF.

J is TRBJ2-6 and V is TRBV9; weak D call: TRBD1 (6 bases). V lost 0 bases, J lost 2 bases, and 12 bases lay in between. Germline CDR1 SGDLS, CDR2 YYNGEE. The CDR3 is made up of 17 amino acids. The CDR3 reads CASSVALGQPGANVLTF. The CDR3 DNA follows: TGTGCCAGCAGCGTAGCCCTTGGACAGCCTGGGGCCAACGTCCTGACTTTC.

The chain has TRBV7-2 and TRBJ1-6, with TRBD1 matching 9 bases. CDR1 is SGHTA, CDR2 FQGNSA, per germline. V trimming: 4 bases; J trimming: 7 bases; junction bases outside the gene matches: 2. CDR3 length equals 14 residues. The CDR3 nucleotides are TGTGCCAGCAGCTCGGGACAGGGAAATTCACCCCTCCACTTT. Its protein is CASSSGQGNSPLHF.

This CDR3 is CASSFGGRGVPYNEQFF. The CDR3 nucleotides are TGCGCCAGCAGCTTCGGGGGTAGGGGAGTTCCCTACAATGAGCAGTTCTTC. This chain links TRBV5-1 with TRBJ2-1; D might be TRBD2 (6 bases). Germline loops: CDR1 SGHRS, CDR2 YFSETQ. This CDR3 is built from 17 residues. Trimming took 2 bases from V and 2 from J, leaving 17 bases between them. Complete variable domain (other parts from reference TRBV5-1 and TRBJ2-1): KAGVTQTPRYLIKTRGQQVTLSCSPISGHRSVSWYQQTPGQGLQFLFEYFSETQRNKGNFPGRFSGRQFSNSRSEMNVSTLELGDSALYLCASSFGGRGVPYNEQFFGPGTRLTVL.

The rearrangement joins TRBV6-6 to TRBJ2-5; D may be TRBD1 (5 bases). V lost 6 bases, J lost 0 bases, and 8 bases lay in between. The germline V gene encodes CDR1 MNHNY and CDR2 SVGAGI (reference sequence). The CDR3 loop spans 13 amino acids. CDR3 sequence (DNA): TGTGCCAGCAGCCGACAGCACCAAGAGACCCAGTACTTC. It yields the protein CASSRQHQETQYF.

The chain uses TRBV10-3 and TRBJ2-3; D may be TRBD1 (5 bases). CDR1 ENHRY and CDR2 SYGVKD come from the germline V gene. CDR3 length equals 13 residues. The V end lost 6 bases, the J end lost 1 base, and 8 bases lay between the germline ends. The CDR3, as DNA: TGTGCCATCAGAGGGGTGGGCACAGATACGCAGTATTTT. It codes for CAIRGVGTDTQYF.

V and J are TRBV9 and TRBJ2-3; no reliable D call. V lost 3 bases and J lost 4, with 3 bases in between. CDR1 is SGDLS, CDR2 YYNGEE, per germline. The CDR3 runs 11 residues. CDR3 loop: CASSEADTQYF. CDR3 nucleotide sequence: TGTGCCAGCAGCGAAGCAGATACGCAGTATTTT.

The CDR3 loop is CASSHGQSYNEQFF. In nucleotides, the CDR3 is TGTGCCAGCAGCCATGGACAGTCCTACAATGAGCAGTTCTTC. The gene calls are TRBV7-3 and TRBJ2-1; maybe TRBD1 (6 bases). V was clipped by 5 bases and J by 1 base, with 9 bases between them. The germline gives CDR1 SGHTA, CDR2 FQGTGA. This CDR3 comprises 14 residues.

The V gene is TRBV5-1, the J gene TRBJ1-1, with 7 bases matching TRBD1. The CDR3 extends over 14 amino acids. Losses at the gene ends were 3 bases for V and 1 base for J; bases not matched to a gene: 3. CDR1 SGHRS and CDR2 YFSETQ come from the germline V gene. The CDR3 DNA reads as TGCGCCAGCAGCTGGACAGGCGGGAACACTGAAGCTTTCTTT. Protein product: CASSWTGGNTEAFF.

This clone was seen a single time. The chain has TRBV27 and TRBJ1-5, with D perhaps TRBD1 (6 bases). CDR3 size: 18 residues. CDR1 is MNHEY, CDR2 SMNVEV, per germline (reference sequence). Trimming cost V 6 bases and J 6 bases, with 27 bases left between them. In DNA form, the CDR3 reads TGTGCCAGCAGCATTAGCGGTGGCGGGTGGGGGGCTGGTCAGCCCCAGCATTTT. Translating gives CASSISGGGWGAGQPQHF.

This chain uses TRBV10-3 with TRBJ2-2, with a possible D match to TRBD1 (5 bases). Trimming stripped 0 bases from V and 4 bases from J, with 9 bases between. From germline, CDR1 is ENHRY and CDR2 SYGVKD. The CDR3 contains 15 residues. CDR3 loop: CAISESKTATGELFF. The DNA of the CDR3 is TGTGCCATCAGTGAGTCGAAGACAGCCACCGGGGAGCTGTTTTTT.

The chain uses TRBV7-9 and TRBJ2-5; perhaps TRBD1 as D (5 bases). The CDR3 is 14 amino acids. CDR1 is SEHNR and CDR2 is FQNEAQ in the germline V gene (reference sequence). V was shortened by 4 bases and J by 2 bases, with 11 bases between the two germline ends. The CDR3 DNA follows: TGTGCCAGCAGCTCCGCAGGGAAACAAGAGACCCAGTACTTC. As protein: CASSSAGKQETQYF.

This chain joins TRBV2 and TRBJ2-5; D may be TRBD1 or TRBD2 (5 bases each). This CDR3 contains 13 residues. Germline assignment: CDR1 SNHLY and CDR2 FYNNEI. V was shortened by 7 bases and J by 6 bases, with 15 bases between the two germline ends. In nucleotides, the CDR3 is TGTGCCAGCACTTCTGGGGGTGGGAAGACCCAGTACTTC. Translation gives CASTSGGGKTQYF.

The chain is built from TRBV30 and TRBJ2-1, with D unclear. V lost 0 bases to trimming and J lost 4 bases, with 16 bases between them. Germline values: CDR1 GTSNPN, CDR2 SVGIG (reference sequence). The CDR3 has 16 residues. The CDR3 protein is CAWSVSGRRRYNEQFF. The CDR3 DNA follows: TGTGCCTGGAGTGTGTCGGGTCGCCGGCGATACAATGAGCAGTTCTTC.

The V and J genes are TRBV2 and TRBJ2-5, with unresolved D. The V gene's germline CDR1 is SNHLY and CDR2 FYNNEI. V lost 5 bases and J 8 bases, leaving 15 bases between the germline ends. CDR3 length: 13 amino acids. Here the CDR3 DNA reads TGTGCCAGCAGTACCGACCCCGGCGGTACCCAGTACTTC. This sequence encodes CASSTDPGGTQYF.

The rearrangement uses TRBV18 and TRBJ2-7; 9 bases map to TRBD1. CDR3 length: 14 residues. CDR1 and CDR2 (germline): KGHSH, LQKENI. Trimming cost V 2 bases and J 5 bases; bases outside gene matches: 4. CDR3 residues: CASSPRTGVHEQYF. The DNA for the CDR3 is TGTGCCAGCTCACCAAGGACAGGGGTCCACGAGCAGTACTTC. The variable domain in full, with the rest retrieved from reference TRBV18 and TRBJ2-7, is NAGVMQNPRHLVRRRGQEARLRCSPMKGHSHVYWYRQLPEEGLKFMVYLQKENIIDESGMPKERFSAEFPKEGPSILRIQQVVRGDSAAYFCASSPRTGVHEQYFGPGTRLTVT.

This sequence joins TRBV19 and TRBJ2-5; 9 nucleotides align to TRBD1. Germline trimming cut 6 bases from V and 0 bases from J; bases unmatched to any gene: 5. The germline gives CDR1 LNHDA, CDR2 SQIVND (reference sequence). The CDR3 covers 15 residues. CDR3 residues: CASSPQGANQETQYF. In DNA, the CDR3 is TGTGCCAGTAGCCCACAGGGGGCTAACCAAGAGACCCAGTACTTC.

The J gene is TRBJ2-7, the V gene TRBV6-5; no definite D call. CDR3 length equals 12 residues. Trimming pared 6 bases from V and 6 bases from J, leaving 12 bases between. Germline V gene data show CDR1 as MNHEY and CDR2 as SVGAGI. The CDR3 protein is CASRSAVSEQYF. For the CDR3, the DNA is TGTGCCAGCAGATCCGCCGTGTCCGAGCAGTACTTC.

The chain has TRBV5-6 and TRBJ2-7, with 8 bases that match TRBD2. V was pared by 6 bases and J by 2 bases, with 4 bases of the junction left unmatched. This CDR3 spans 13 amino acids. Germline V gene lookup returns CDR1 SGHDT and CDR2 YYEEEE. The CDR3 coding sequence is TGTGCCAGCACCGGGAGGGGGACCTACGAGCAGTACTTC. Residues: CASTGRGTYEQYF. Together with reference TRBV5-6 and TRBJ2-7, the CDR3 gives the full variable domain: DAGVTQSPTHLIKTRGQQVTLRCSPKSGHDTVSWYQQALGQGPQFIFQYYEEEERQRGNFPDRFSGHQFPNYSSELNVNALLLGDSALYLCASTGRGTYEQYFGPGTRLTVT.